The clone carrying this T cell receptor (beta chain) was counted at least ten times. Its specificity is not known. Specified time point: persistent/refractory GD, antithyroid drugs over 5 years with positive TRAb. PBMC-extracted RNA yielded the TCR library. This record comes from a study of regulatory T cells in long-lasting Graves disease. Study-wide background: Persistent Graves' disease denoted over 5 years of antithyroid drugs plus positive TSH receptor antibodies. Notes on the study in general: Persistent Graves' patients showed less TCR diversity than newly diagnosed ones. New patients shared around 980 public clonotypes, and persistent patients shared more, with 2,741. Repertoires from persistent disease leaned toward TRBV28, TRBJ1-2 and TRBJ2-5.

The CDR3 is made up of 18 amino acids. Germline-derived CDR1 and CDR2 are SGHAT and FQNNGV. The V and J ends lost 5 bases and 3 bases, in that order; junction bases with no gene match: 12. Construction of the TCR beta libraries employed iRepertoire HTBI primers in conjunction with Arm-PCR of CDR3 regions. One entry per CDR3 protein results from TCRdb running MiXCR on the multiplex PCR reads. The table records about 400,000 distinct CDR3 sequences, under 25% of them present only once. The chain couples TRBV11-2 to TRBJ2-7; 14 bases are shared with TRBD2. This clonotype was sampled from a female donor with Graves disease. Sequences were derived from peripheral blood mononuclear cells (PBMCs), sampled when the disease was refractory, from a patient treated with antithyroid drugs. The CDR3 region is CASSRKSGTSGSYYEQYF. The CDR3 DNA sequence: TGTGCCAGCAGCCGGAAGAGCGGGACTAGCGGGAGTTACTACGAGCAGTACTTC.